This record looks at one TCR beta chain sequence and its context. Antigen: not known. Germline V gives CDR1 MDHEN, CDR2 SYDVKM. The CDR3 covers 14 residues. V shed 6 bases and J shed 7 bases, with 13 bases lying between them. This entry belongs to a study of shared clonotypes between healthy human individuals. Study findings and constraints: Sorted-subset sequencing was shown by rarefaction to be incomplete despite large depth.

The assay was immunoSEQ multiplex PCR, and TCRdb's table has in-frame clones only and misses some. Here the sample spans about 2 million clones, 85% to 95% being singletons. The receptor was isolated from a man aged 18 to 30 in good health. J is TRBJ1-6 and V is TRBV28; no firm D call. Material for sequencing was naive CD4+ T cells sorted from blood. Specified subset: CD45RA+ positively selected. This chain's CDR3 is CASRSQLVNSPLHF. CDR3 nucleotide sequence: TGTGCCAGCAGAAGCCAACTGGTGAATTCACCCCTCCACTTT.